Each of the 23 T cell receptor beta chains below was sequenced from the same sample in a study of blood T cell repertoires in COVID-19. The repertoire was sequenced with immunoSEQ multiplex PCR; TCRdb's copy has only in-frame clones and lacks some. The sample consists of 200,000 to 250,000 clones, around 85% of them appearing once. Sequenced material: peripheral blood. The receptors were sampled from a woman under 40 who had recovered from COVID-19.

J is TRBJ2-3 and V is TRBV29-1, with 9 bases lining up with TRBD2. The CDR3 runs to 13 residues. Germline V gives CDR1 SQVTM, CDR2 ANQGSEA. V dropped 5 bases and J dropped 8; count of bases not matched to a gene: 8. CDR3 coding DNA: TGCAGCGTTAGGTCTAGCGGGGACCCTACGCAGTATTTT. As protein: CSVRSSGDPTQYF.

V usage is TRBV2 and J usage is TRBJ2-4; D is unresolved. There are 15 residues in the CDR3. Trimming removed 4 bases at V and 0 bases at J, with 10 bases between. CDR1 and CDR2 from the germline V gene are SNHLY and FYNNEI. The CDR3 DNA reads TGTGCCAGCAGTGGGCCACAGCTAGCCAAAAACATTCAGTACTTC. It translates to CASSGPQLAKNIQYF.

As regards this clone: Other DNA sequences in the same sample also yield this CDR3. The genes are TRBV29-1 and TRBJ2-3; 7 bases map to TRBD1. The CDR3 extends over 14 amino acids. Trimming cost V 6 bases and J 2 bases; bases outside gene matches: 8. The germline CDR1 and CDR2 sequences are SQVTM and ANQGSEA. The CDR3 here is CSVSGQLHTDTQYF. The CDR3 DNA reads TGCAGCGTGTCGGGACAGCTACACACAGATACGCAGTATTTT.

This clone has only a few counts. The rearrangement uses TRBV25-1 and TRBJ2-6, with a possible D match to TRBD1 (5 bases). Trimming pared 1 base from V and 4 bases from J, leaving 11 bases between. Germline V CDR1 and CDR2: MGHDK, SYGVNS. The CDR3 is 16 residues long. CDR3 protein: CASSELTRAGANVLTF. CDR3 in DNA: TGTGCCAGCAGTGAATTGACCAGGGCCGGGGCCAACGTCCTGACTTTC.

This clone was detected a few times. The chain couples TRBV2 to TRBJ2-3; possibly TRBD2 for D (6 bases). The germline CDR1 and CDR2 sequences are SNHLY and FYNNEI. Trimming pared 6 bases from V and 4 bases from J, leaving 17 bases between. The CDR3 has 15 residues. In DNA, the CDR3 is TGTGCCAGCAGAAGAGCTAGCGCGCTAGCAGATACGCAGTATTTT. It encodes CASRRASALADTQYF.

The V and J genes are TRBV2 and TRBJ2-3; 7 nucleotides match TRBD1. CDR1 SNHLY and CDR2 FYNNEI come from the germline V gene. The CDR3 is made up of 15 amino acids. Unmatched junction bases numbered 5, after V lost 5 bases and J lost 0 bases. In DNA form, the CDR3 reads TGTGCCAGCAGTTCGGACAGGCGAAGCACAGATACGCAGTATTTT. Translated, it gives CASSSDRRSTDTQYF.

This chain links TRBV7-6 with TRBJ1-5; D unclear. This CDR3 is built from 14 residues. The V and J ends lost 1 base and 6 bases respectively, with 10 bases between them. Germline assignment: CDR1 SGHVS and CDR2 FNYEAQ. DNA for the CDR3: TGTGCCAGCAGCTTAGAGGCCGGGAGTCAGCCCCAGCATTTT. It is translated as CASSLEAGSQPQHF.

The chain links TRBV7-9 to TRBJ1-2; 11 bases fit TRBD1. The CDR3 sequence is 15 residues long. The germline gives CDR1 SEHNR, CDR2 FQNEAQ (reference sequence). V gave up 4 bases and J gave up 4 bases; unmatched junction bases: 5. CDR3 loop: CASSYWTGGPYGYTF. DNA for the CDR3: TGTGCCAGCAGCTATTGGACAGGGGGCCCCTATGGCTACACCTTC.

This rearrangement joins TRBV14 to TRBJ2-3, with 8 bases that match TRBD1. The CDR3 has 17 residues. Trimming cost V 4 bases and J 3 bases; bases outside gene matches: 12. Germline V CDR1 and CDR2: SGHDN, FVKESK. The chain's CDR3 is CASSPIRTGRSTDTQYF. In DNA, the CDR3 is TGTGCCAGCAGCCCTATTAGGACAGGGAGGTCAACAGATACGCAGTATTTT.

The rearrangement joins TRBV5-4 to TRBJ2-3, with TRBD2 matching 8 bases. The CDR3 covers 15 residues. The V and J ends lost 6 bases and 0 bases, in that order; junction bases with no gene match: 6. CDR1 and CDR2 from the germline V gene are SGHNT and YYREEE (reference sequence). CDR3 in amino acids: CASNLGGGSTDTQYF. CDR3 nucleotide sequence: TGTGCCAGCAACCTCGGGGGGGGTAGCACAGATACGCAGTATTTT. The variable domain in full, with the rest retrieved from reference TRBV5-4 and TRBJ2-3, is ETGVTQSPTHLIKTRGQQVTLRCSSQSGHNTVSWYQQALGQGPQFIFQYYREEENGRGNFPPRFSGLQFPNYSSELNVNALELDDSALYLCASNLGGGSTDTQYFGPGTRLTVL.

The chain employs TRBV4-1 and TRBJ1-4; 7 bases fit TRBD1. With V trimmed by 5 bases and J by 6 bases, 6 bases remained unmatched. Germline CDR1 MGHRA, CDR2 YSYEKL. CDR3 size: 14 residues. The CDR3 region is CASSVDRADEKLFF. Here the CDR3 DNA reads TGCGCCAGCAGCGTCGACAGGGCGGATGAAAAACTGTTTTTT.

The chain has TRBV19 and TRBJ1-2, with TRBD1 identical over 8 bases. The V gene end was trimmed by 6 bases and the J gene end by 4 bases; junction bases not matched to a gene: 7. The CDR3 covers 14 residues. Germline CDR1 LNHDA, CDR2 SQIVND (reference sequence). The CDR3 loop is CASRPDRVFYGYTF. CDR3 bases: TGTGCCAGTAGGCCGGACAGGGTCTTCTATGGCTACACCTTC.

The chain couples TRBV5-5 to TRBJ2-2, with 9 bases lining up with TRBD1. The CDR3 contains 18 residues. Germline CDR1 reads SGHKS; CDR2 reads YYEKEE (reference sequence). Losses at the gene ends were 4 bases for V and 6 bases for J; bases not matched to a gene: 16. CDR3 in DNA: TGTGCCAGCAGCCCGATAACAGGGGGCGCGGGGTTTTCCGGGGAGCTGTTTTTT. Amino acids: CASSPITGGAGFSGELFF.

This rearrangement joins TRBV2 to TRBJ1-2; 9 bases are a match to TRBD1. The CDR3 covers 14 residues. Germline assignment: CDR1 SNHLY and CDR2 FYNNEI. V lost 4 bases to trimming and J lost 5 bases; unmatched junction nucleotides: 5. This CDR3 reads CASSGDREEYGYTF. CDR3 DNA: TGTGCCAGCAGTGGGGACAGGGAGGAATATGGCTACACCTTC. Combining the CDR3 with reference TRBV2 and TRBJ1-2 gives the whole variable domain EPEVTQTPSHQVTQMGQEVILRCVPISNHLYFYWYRQILGQKVEFLVSFYNNEISEKSEIFDDQFSVERPDGSNFTLKIRSTKLEDSAMYFCASSGDREEYGYTFGSGTRLTVV.

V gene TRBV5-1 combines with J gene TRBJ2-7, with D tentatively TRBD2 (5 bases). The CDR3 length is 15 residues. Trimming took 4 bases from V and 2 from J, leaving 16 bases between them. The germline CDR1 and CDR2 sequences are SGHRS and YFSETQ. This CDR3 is CASSADPRGTYEQYF. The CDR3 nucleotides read TGCGCCAGCAGCGCTGACCCCCGAGGGACCTACGAGCAGTACTTC.

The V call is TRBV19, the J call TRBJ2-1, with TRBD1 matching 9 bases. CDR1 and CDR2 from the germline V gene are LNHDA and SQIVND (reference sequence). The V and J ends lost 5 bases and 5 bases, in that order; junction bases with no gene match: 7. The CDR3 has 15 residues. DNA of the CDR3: TGTGCCAGTAGTTGGGGGACAGGGAGGAACAATGAGCAGTTCTTC. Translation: CASSWGTGRNNEQFF.

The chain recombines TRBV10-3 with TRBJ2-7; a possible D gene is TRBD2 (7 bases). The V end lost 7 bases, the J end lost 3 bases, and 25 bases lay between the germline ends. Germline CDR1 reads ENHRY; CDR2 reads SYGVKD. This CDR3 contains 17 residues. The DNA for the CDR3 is TGTGCCATCAACGATAGGGGGGGCGCGCTGGCGAACTACGAGCAGTACTTC. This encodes CAINDRGGALANYEQYF.

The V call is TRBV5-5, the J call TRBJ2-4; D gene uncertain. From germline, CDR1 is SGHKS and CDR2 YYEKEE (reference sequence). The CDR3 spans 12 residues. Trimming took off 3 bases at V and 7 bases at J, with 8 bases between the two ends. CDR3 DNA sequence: TGTGCCAGCAGCTCGAGTATGAACATTCAGTACTTC. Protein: CASSSSMNIQYF.

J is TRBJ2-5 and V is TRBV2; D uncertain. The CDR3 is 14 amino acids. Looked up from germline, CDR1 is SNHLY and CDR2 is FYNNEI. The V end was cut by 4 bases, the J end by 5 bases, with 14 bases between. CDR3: CASSVSRAGETQYF. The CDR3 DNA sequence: TGTGCCAGCAGTGTTAGCCGCGCCGGGGAGACCCAGTACTTC.

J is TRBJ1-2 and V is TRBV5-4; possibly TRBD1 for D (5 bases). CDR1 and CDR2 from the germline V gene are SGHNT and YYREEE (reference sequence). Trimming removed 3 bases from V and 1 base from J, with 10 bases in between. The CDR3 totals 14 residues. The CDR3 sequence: CASSSGHDNYGYTF. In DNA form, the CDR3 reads TGTGCCAGCAGCTCTGGACACGATAACTATGGCTACACCTTC.

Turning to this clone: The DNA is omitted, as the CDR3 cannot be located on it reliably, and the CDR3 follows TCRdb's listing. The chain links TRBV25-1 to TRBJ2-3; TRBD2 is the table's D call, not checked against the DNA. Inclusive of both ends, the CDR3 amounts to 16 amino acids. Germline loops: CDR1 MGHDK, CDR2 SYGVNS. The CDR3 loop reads CASSTSVLEGTDTQYF.

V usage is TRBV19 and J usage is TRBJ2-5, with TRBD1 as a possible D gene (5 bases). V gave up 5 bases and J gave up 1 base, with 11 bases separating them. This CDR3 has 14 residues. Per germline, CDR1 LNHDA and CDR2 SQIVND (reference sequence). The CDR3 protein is CASSAQGSQETQYF. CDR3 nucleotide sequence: TGTGCCAGTAGTGCCCAGGGTAGCCAAGAGACCCAGTACTTC.

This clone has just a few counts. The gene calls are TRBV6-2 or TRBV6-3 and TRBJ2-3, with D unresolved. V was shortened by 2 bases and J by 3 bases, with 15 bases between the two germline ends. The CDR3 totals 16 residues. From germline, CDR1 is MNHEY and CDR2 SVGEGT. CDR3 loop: CASSYEPYNPTDTQYF. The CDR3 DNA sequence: TGTGCCAGCAGTTACGAGCCCTATAATCCGACAGATACGCAGTATTTT.